Below are 22 T cell receptor beta chains sequenced from a single sample in a study of a mutant IDH1 vaccine in newly diagnosed glioma. Sequencing was performed with immunoSEQ multiplex PCR; in TCRdb, only in-frame clones are kept and a portion is missing. The sample lists over 45,000 clones, approximately 92% occurring once. Their target antigens are unknown. Described time point: week 35, safety follow-up. Each vaccine dose was 300 ug of mutant IDH1 20-mer peptide, with topical imiquimod. This specimen consisted of PBMCs, obtained from a glioma patient whose treatment included an IDH1 peptide vaccine. Every receptor here comes from a man aged 45-65 years with glioma.

The chain links TRBV2 to TRBJ2-6; 8 bases are a match to TRBD2. The ends lost 2 bases at V and 1 base at J; junction bases unmatched: 7. This CDR3 is 18 amino acids long. In germline, CDR1 is SNHLY, CDR2 FYNNEI. The CDR3 bases are TGTGCCAGCAGTGAATCTTCTTTAGCGGGATCTGGGGCCAACGTCCTGACTTTC. This encodes CASSESSLAGSGANVLTF.

The chain uses TRBV6-5 and TRBJ2-7; no reliable D call. CDR3 length equals 11 residues. Trimming removed 4 bases at V and 3 bases at J, with 4 bases between. Germline-derived CDR1 and CDR2 are MNHEY and SVGAGI. In nucleotides, the CDR3 is TGTGCCAGCAGTTCGATCTACGAGCAGTACTTC. It translates to CASSSIYEQYF.

The V call is TRBV4-1, the J call TRBJ1-5; D remains ambiguous. Germline V gene lookup returns CDR1 MGHRA and CDR2 YSYEKL. Trimming took 0 bases from V and 0 from J, leaving 6 bases between them. The CDR3 loop spans 15 amino acids. The CDR3 DNA follows: TGCGCCAGCAGCCAAGACAAGACTAGCAATCAGCCCCAGCATTTT. Its translation: CASSQDKTSNQPQHF.

The chain couples TRBV6-5 to TRBJ1-5; 7 nucleotides match TRBD1. The V segment lost 6 bases and the J segment 7 bases; nucleotides outside the gene matches: 12. Germline lookup yields CDR1 MNHEY and CDR2 SVGAGI. This CDR3 has 15 residues. The CDR3 nucleotides read TGTGCCAGCAGCAAACAGGGGCGGGGAGAACAGCCCCAGCATTTT. Amino acids: CASSKQGRGEQPQHF.

V gene TRBV28 combines with J gene TRBJ1-1; D remains ambiguous. Looked up from germline, CDR1 is MDHEN and CDR2 is SYDVKM. The V and J ends lost 5 bases and 1 base respectively, with 11 bases between them. The CDR3 loop spans 14 amino acids. The CDR3 sequence: CASSIDQRNTEAFF. Here the CDR3 DNA reads TGTGCCAGCAGTATCGACCAGAGGAACACTGAAGCTTTCTTT. Complete variable domain (other parts from reference TRBV28 and TRBJ1-1): DVKVTQSSRYLVKRTGEKVFLECVQDMDHENMFWYRQDPGLGLRLIYFSYDVKMKEKGDIPEGYSVSREKKERFSLILESASTNQTSMYLCASSIDQRNTEAFFGQGTRLTVV.

This chain links TRBV11-1 with TRBJ2-5, with a tentative D call TRBD2 (5 bases). Matching the DNA end better, TRBJ2-7 makes the J call doubtful. Germline-derived CDR1 and CDR2 are SGHAT and FQDESV (reference sequence). This CDR3 comprises 15 residues. This chain's CDR3 is CASSLGLLGSYEQYF. The CDR3 DNA sequence: TGTGCCAGCAGCTTAGGACTACTGGGATCCTACGAGCAGTACTTC.

This chain joins TRBV9 and TRBJ1-2; D is perhaps TRBD1 (6 bases). V lost 0 bases and J lost 8, with 11 bases in between. The CDR3 spans 13 residues. Germline V lookup: CDR1 SGDLS, CDR2 YYNGEE. CDR3 sequence (DNA): TGTGCCAGCAGCGTAGGACAGGCAAGAGGCTACACCTTC. It translates to CASSVGQARGYTF.

The V and J genes are TRBV15 and TRBJ2-6, with a possible D match to TRBD1 (6 bases). V lost 5 bases, J lost 4 bases, and 21 bases lay in between. The CDR3 has 18 amino acids. Looked up from germline, CDR1 is LNHNV and CDR2 is YYDKDF (reference sequence). Here the CDR3 reads CATSRTWDTAWGANVLTF. The CDR3 nucleotides read TGTGCCACCAGCCGGACCTGGGACACTGCTTGGGGGGCCAACGTCCTGACTTTC.

V gene TRBV27 combines with J gene TRBJ2-7; TRBD1 aligns across 9 bases. Germline V lookup: CDR1 MNHEY, CDR2 SMNVEV (reference sequence). The V and J ends lost 3 bases and 6 bases, in that order; junction bases with no gene match: 15. CDR3 length: 17 residues. The CDR3 region has the DNA TGTGCCAGCAGTTTCCTGGAACCGGGACAGGGAGAGAGCGAGCAGTACTTC. This translates into CASSFLEPGQGESEQYF.

This chain uses TRBV28 with TRBJ2-7; 8 bases match TRBD1. J gave up 10 bases and V 7 bases, and 12 bases lay outside the gene matches. The germline V gene has CDR1 MDHEN and CDR2 SYDVKM. This CDR3 contains 13 residues. The CDR3 loop reads CASNGGQGALQYF. As DNA, the CDR3 is TGTGCCAGCAACGGAGGCCAGGGGGCATTACAGTACTTC.

The genes are TRBV2 and TRBJ1-1, with D perhaps TRBD1 (6 bases). This CDR3 comprises 14 residues. Trimming took 8 bases from V and 1 from J, leaving 14 bases between them. Germline CDR1 is SNHLY and CDR2 is FYNNEI. This CDR3 is CASRSQGRNTEAFF. The CDR3 DNA reads as TGTGCCAGCCGAAGCCAGGGGCGGAACACTGAAGCTTTCTTT.

The chain recombines TRBV28 with TRBJ2-2; TRBD2 matches 10 bases. The germline V gene encodes CDR1 MDHEN and CDR2 SYDVKM. V was pared by 2 bases and J by 3 bases, with 9 bases of the junction left unmatched. CDR3 length: 18 amino acids. For the CDR3, the DNA is TGTGCCAGCAGTTTAACCTCTACTAGCGGGATACACACCGGGGAGCTGTTTTTT. The encoded protein is CASSLTSTSGIHTGELFF.

The CDR3 nucleotides read TGCAGCGTTCCGGGGCGGGAAAAACTGTTTTTT. Translated: CSVPGREKLFF. V gene TRBV29-1 combines with J gene TRBJ1-4; D perhaps matches TRBD1 (5 bases). The CDR3 has 11 amino acids. Trimming pared 5 bases from V and 8 bases from J, leaving 9 bases between. Per germline, CDR1 SQVTM and CDR2 ANQGSEA.

This rearrangement joins TRBV6-1 to TRBJ2-7, with D unclear. Germline loops: CDR1 MNHNS, CDR2 SASEGT. This CDR3 has 12 amino acids. The ends were cut back, 1 base at V and 9 bases at J, with 10 bases in the middle. Written as DNA, the CDR3 is TGTGCCAGCAGTGAAGACGTCGCGAGGCAGTACTTC. This encodes CASSEDVARQYF.

The rearrangement uses TRBV10-3 and TRBJ1-1, with D possibly matching TRBD1 (5 bases). The V gene's germline CDR1 is ENHRY and CDR2 SYGVKD. The V end was cut by 6 bases, the J end by 3 bases, with 11 bases between. The CDR3 has 13 residues. CDR3: CAISGTSYTEAFF. In DNA form, the CDR3 reads TGTGCCATCAGCGGGACCTCCTACACTGAAGCTTTCTTT.

The chain recombines TRBV27 with TRBJ2-3; 7 positions agree with TRBD2. The CDR3 loop spans 15 amino acids. The germline V gene encodes CDR1 MNHEY and CDR2 SMNVEV (reference sequence). The junction had 7 bases not matched to a gene; V was cut back by 5 bases and J by 2 bases. This chain's CDR3 is CASSLYRGDTDTQYF. The DNA of the CDR3 is TGTGCCAGCAGTCTATACCGGGGGGACACAGATACGCAGTATTTT.

The V gene is TRBV7-2, the J gene TRBJ1-2; D is unclear. CDR1 is SGHTA, CDR2 FQGNSA, per germline. Trimming removed 1 base at V and 0 bases at J, with 12 bases between. The length of the CDR3 is 16 residues. This CDR3 reads CASSLGSQESNYGYTF. The DNA of the CDR3 is TGTGCCAGCAGCTTAGGTTCGCAGGAGTCTAACTATGGCTACACCTTC.

This chain connects TRBV2 to TRBJ2-7; no firm D call. V lost 10 bases and J lost 6, with 13 bases in between. Germline V gene sequence: CDR1 SNHLY, CDR2 FYNNEI. The CDR3 has 11 residues. DNA for the CDR3: TGTGCCACTGAAGTTTCCCTCGAGCAGTACTTC. Amino acids: CATEVSLEQYF.

The chain uses TRBV2 and TRBJ2-2; D is undetermined. V was pared by 7 bases and J by 3 bases, with 3 bases between. The CDR3 is made up of 11 amino acids. Germline values: CDR1 SNHLY, CDR2 FYNNEI. The CDR3: CASTYTGELFF. The CDR3 DNA sequence: TGTGCCAGCACCTACACCGGGGAGCTGTTTTTT.

The rearrangement uses TRBV14 and TRBJ1-2; D is ambiguous. This CDR3 comprises 15 residues. Germline CDR1 is SGHDN and CDR2 is FVKESK. V lost 0 bases to trimming and J lost 4 bases, with 12 bases between them. The CDR3 DNA is TGTGCCAGCAGCCAAGATCTATCAGACCTCTATGGCTACACCTTC. Protein sequence: CASSQDLSDLYGYTF.

V is TRBV4-1 and J is TRBJ1-6; D perhaps matches TRBD1 (5 bases). V dropped 1 base and J dropped 4 bases, with 17 bases sitting between them. The CDR3 consists of 18 residues. CDR1 is MGHRA, CDR2 YSYEKL, per germline. CDR3 in DNA: TGCGCCAGCAGCCAAGGTTCGGGACGGGGATTTTATAATTCACCCCTCCACTTT. Its translation is CASSQGSGRGFYNSPLHF.

This chain links TRBV2 with TRBJ2-7; D gene ambiguous. The CDR3 length is 12 residues. Trimming removed 5 bases at V and 1 base at J, with 6 bases between. The germline gives CDR1 SNHLY, CDR2 FYNNEI. CDR3 nucleotide sequence: TGTGCCAGCAGTCCCAGTTCCTACGAGCAGTACTTC. Its translation: CASSPSSYEQYF.